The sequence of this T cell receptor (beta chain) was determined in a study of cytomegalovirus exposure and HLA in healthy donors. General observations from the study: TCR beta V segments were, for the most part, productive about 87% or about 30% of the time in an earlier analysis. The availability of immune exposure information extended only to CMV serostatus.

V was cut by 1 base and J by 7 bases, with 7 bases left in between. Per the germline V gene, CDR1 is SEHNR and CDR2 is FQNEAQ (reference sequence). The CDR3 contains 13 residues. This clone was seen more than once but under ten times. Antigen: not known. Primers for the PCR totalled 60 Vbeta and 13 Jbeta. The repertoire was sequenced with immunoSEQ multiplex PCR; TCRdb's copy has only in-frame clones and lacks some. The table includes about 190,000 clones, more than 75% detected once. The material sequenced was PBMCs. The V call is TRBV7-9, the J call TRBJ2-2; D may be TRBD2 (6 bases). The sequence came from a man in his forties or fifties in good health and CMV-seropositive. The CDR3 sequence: CASSLVGGGELFF. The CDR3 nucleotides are TGTGCCAGCAGCTTAGTCGGGGGCGGGGAGCTGTTTTTT. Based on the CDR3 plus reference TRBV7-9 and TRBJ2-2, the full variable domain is DTGVSQNPRHKITKRGQNVTFRCDPISEHNRLYWYRQTLGQGPEFLTYFQNEAQLEKSRLLSDRFSAERPKGSFSTLEIQRTEQGDSAMYLCASSLVGGGELFFGEGSRLTVL.